The TCR beta chain under discussion was sequenced for a study of persistence of HIV-infected CD4 T cells. The overall study: Suppressive ART had lasted a median of roughly 8 years.

Comment on this clone: Its antigen is not known.

This was the immunoSEQ version 4 assay in survey mode. Each sample used up to roughly 1 ug genomic DNA diluted to approximately 9.2 ng/uL. Clones were read by immunoSEQ multiplex PCR, and TCRdb kept only the in-frame ones, dropping some. The table has roughly 28,000 clones, around four fifths seen once; the top ten hold 0.81%. Stimulation used around 10 ug/mL lysate from CMV-infected fibroblasts. CD40L/CD69 double-negative CD45RO-high memory CD4+ T cells were collected. Broader study findings: Compared with CD3/CD28-stimulated cells, CMV- and Gag-responding cells showed lower TCRbeta richness. The rare CMV-responding cells with HIV-1 proviruses were not separately TCR-sequenced.

This material consisted of CD4+ T cells sorted from PBMCs after approximately 19-hour stimulation, taken from a patient who received antiretroviral therapy. The sequence derives from an adult woman with HIV who was CMV-seropositive.

The CDR3 bases are TGCGCCAGCAGCCTGGACAGGGAGGGAGACGAGCAGTACTTC. It encodes CASSLDREGDEQYF. The chain links TRBV5-1 to TRBJ2-7; D is possibly TRBD1 (8 bases). The V end was cut by 4 bases, the J end by 5 bases, with 16 bases between. Germline CDR1 reads SGHRS; CDR2 reads YFSETQ. The CDR3 spans 14 residues.